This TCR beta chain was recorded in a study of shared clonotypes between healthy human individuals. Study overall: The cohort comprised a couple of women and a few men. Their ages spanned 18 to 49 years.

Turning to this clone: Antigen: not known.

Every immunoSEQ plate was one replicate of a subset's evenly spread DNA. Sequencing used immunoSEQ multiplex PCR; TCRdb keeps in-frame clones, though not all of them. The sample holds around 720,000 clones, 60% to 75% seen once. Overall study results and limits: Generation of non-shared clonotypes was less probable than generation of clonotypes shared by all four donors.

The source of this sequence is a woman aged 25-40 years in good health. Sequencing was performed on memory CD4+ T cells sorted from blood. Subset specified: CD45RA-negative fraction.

This CDR3 reads CASSSYWSSGSVYATDTQYF. CDR3 coding DNA: TGTGCCAGCAGTTCGTATTGGTCTAGCGGGAGTGTATATGCCACAGATACGCAGTATTTT. V and J are TRBV28 and TRBJ2-3; 10 nucleotides line up with TRBD2. CDR3 size: 20 residues. V was clipped by 4 bases and J by 2 bases; unmatched bases: 18. Germline assignment: CDR1 MDHEN and CDR2 SYDVKM.